Presented here are 22 T cell receptor beta chains from one specimen sequenced in a study of shared clonotypes between healthy human individuals (TCRdb year 2020). The method behind the library was the immunoSEQ multiplex PCR assay. The table was pulled from immuneACCESS by TCRdb, which kept in-frame rearrangements only. Such tables lose some clones; where checked, under half of the loss comes from unresolved V genes, and the rest has no known cause. The sample contains roughly 720,000 clones, 80% to 95% of them found a single time. Clones ranked in the top ten supply 34% of the sample. The sample taken for sequencing was memory CD8+ T cells from PBMCs. Interpreted using the paper, the cell subset or site label stands for: CD45RO+ cells pooled with CCR7-negative TemRA cells. Source of these receptors: a man between 18 and 35 years old in good health. Some clones in this sample may be carry-over from other donors' samples.

The rearrangement links TRBV7-9 to TRBJ2-2, with TRBD2 matching 10 bases. This CDR3 region has 16 residues. Germline V gives CDR1 SEHNR, CDR2 FQNEAQ (reference sequence). J lost 3 bases, V lost 2 bases, and 3 bases had no gene match. The CDR3 coding sequence is TGTGCCAGCAGCTTAAGGACTAGCGGACACACCGGGGAGCTGTTTTTT. Translated, it gives CASSLRTSGHTGELFF. Complete variable domain (other parts from reference TRBV7-9 and TRBJ2-2): DTGVSQNPRHKITKRGQNVTFRCDPISEHNRLYWYRQTLGQGPEFLTYFQNEAQLEKSRLLSDRFSAERPKGSFSTLEIQRTEQGDSAMYLCASSLRTSGHTGELFFGEGSRLTVL.

V usage is TRBV19 and J usage is TRBJ2-2, with D unclear. The CDR3 is made up of 16 amino acids. Trimming stripped 4 bases from V and 3 bases from J, with 15 bases between. Germline CDR1 LNHDA, CDR2 SQIVND (reference sequence). CDR3 amino acids: CASSTPRPRYTGELFF. The CDR3 region has the DNA TGTGCCAGTAGTACCCCCCGGCCGAGATACACCGGGGAGCTGTTTTTT.

V and J are TRBV6-5 and TRBJ1-2; 8 bases line up with TRBD1. The ends lost 4 bases at V and 8 bases at J; junction bases unmatched: 12. Per germline, CDR1 MNHEY and CDR2 SVGAGI. The CDR3 is made up of 15 amino acids. The CDR3 DNA reads TGTGCCAGCAGTTCTCGGACAGGGCCACCCATAGGCTACACCTTC. Residues: CASSSRTGPPIGYTF.

The chain joins TRBV9 to TRBJ1-2, with D tentatively TRBD1 (6 bases). CDR1 is SGDLS and CDR2 is YYNGEE in the germline V gene. The CDR3 is made up of 15 amino acids. Trimming shortened V by 3 bases and J by 0 bases, and 12 bases separated the two germline ends. The CDR3 DNA follows: TGTGCCAGCAGCGCCGGGGGGCTTTCTAACTATGGCTACACCTTC. This encodes CASSAGGLSNYGYTF.

As concerns this clone: Other DNA sequences of this sample code for an identical CDR3. CDR3 nucleotide sequence: TGTGCCAGCAGTTTCCAGGGATGGAATCAGCCCCAGCATTTT. It translates to CASSFQGWNQPQHF. The rearrangement links TRBV28 to TRBJ1-5; weak D call: TRBD1 (5 bases). The CDR3 covers 14 residues. Trimming shortened V by 3 bases and J by 4 bases, and 10 bases separated the two germline ends. Germline loops: CDR1 MDHEN, CDR2 SYDVKM.

This clone has just one count. The chain carries TRBV7-9 and TRBJ2-1, with TRBD1 as a possible D gene (6 bases). From germline, CDR1 is SEHNR and CDR2 FQNEAQ (reference sequence). The CDR3 has 18 amino acids. V was trimmed by 5 bases and J by 6 bases, leaving 26 bases between them. The CDR3 nucleotides read TGTGCCAGCAGCCCGTCCAGGGGTTCTCCCTATTCCGTCAATGAGCAGTTCTTC. This sequence encodes CASSPSRGSPYSVNEQFF.

The chain carries TRBV10-3 and TRBJ2-7; D ambiguous. V was trimmed by 4 bases and J by 0 bases, leaving 10 bases between them. This CDR3 region has 14 residues. The germline gives CDR1 ENHRY, CDR2 SYGVKD. The CDR3 sequence is CAISGGDISYEQYF. For the CDR3, the DNA is TGTGCCATCAGTGGGGGTGACATCTCCTACGAGCAGTACTTC.

The chain joins TRBV5-5 to TRBJ2-4; D ambiguous. The CDR3 totals 12 residues. With 4 bases removed from V and 5 bases from J, the gap between germline ends came to 7 bases. Germline V gene lookup returns CDR1 SGHKS and CDR2 YYEKEE (reference sequence). CDR3 in amino acids: CASSLPENIQYF. In DNA form, the CDR3 reads TGTGCCAGCAGCCTCCCAGAAAACATTCAGTACTTC. The full variable domain, its missing parts supplied by reference TRBV5-5 and TRBJ2-4, is DAGVTQSPTHLIKTRGQQVTLRCSPISGHKSVSWYQQVLGQGPQFIFQYYEKEERGRGNFPDRFSARQFPNYSSELNVNALLLGDSALYLCASSLPENIQYFGAGTRLSVL.

The chain couples TRBV28 to TRBJ2-1; TRBD1 aligns across 8 bases. This CDR3 region has 14 residues. J gave up 6 bases and V 5 bases, and 6 bases lay outside the gene matches. Germline V gives CDR1 MDHEN, CDR2 SYDVKM. As DNA, the CDR3 is TGTGCCAGCAGTCAAGGACAGGGACGCAATGAGCAGTTCTTC. Protein sequence: CASSQGQGRNEQFF.

This CDR3 is CATTPNPTRLYEQYF. CDR3 coding DNA: TGTGCCACCACCCCGAACCCGACAAGGCTCTACGAGCAGTACTTC. The genes are TRBV15 and TRBJ2-7; no reliable D call. Trimming pared 7 bases from V and 3 bases from J, leaving 19 bases between. This CDR3 is 15 amino acids long. Germline CDR1 and CDR2: LNHNV and YYDKDF (reference sequence).

V and J are TRBV9 and TRBJ1-1; D remains ambiguous. CDR1 is SGDLS and CDR2 is YYNGEE in the germline V gene. The CDR3 runs 14 residues. Trimming removed 2 bases from V and 1 base from J, with 9 bases in between. The CDR3 coding sequence is TGTGCCAGCAGCGTCTGGCCGCAGAACACTGAAGCTTTCTTT. Translating gives CASSVWPQNTEAFF. Looking up the rest from reference TRBV9 and TRBJ1-1 gives the full variable domain: DSGVTQTPKHLITATGQRVTLRCSPRSGDLSVYWYQQSLDQGLQFLIQYYNGEERAKGNILERFSAQQFPDLHSELNLSSLELGDSALYFCASSVWPQNTEAFFGQGTRLTVV.

V is TRBV28 and J is TRBJ2-3; 7 nucleotides line up with TRBD2. The J segment lost 5 bases and the V segment lost 5 bases, leaving 13 bases of the junction unmatched. CDR3 size: 16 residues. Germline values: CDR1 MDHEN, CDR2 SYDVKM. The CDR3 nucleotides read TGTGCCAGCAGTCCCCCCCTAGCGGCCTTGAGAGATACGCAGTATTTT. It translates to CASSPPLAALRDTQYF.

The rearrangement links TRBV5-6 to TRBJ2-7, with TRBD1 as a possible D gene (6 bases). Trimming removed 4 bases from V and 2 bases from J, with 10 bases in between. The CDR3 length is 13 residues. Germline lookup yields CDR1 SGHDT and CDR2 YYEEEE. The CDR3 DNA reads as TGTGCCAGCAGCGCCCGGGACACCTACGAGCAGTACTTC. Translated, it gives CASSARDTYEQYF.

In this sample, this clone turned up once. This chain links TRBV30 with TRBJ2-3, with a tentative D call TRBD2 (6 bases). Trimming cost V 1 base and J 2 bases, with 10 bases left between them. The CDR3 extends over 14 amino acids. CDR1 and CDR2 (germline): GTSNPN, SVGIG (reference sequence). CDR3 region: CAWSEAGPTDTQYF. DNA for the CDR3: TGTGCCTGGAGTGAGGCGGGACCCACAGATACGCAGTATTTT.

This clone was counted only a few times. This sequence joins TRBV18 and TRBJ1-1; the D gene is possibly TRBD1 (5 bases). Trimming took 3 bases from V and 0 from J, leaving 14 bases between them. The CDR3 spans 16 residues. Germline V gives CDR1 KGHSH, CDR2 LQKENI. The CDR3 region is CASSPPPGRVNTEAFF. The CDR3 DNA reads as TGTGCCAGCTCACCCCCACCGGGACGGGTGAACACTGAAGCTTTCTTT.

This clone was observed a handful of times. Other nucleotide sequences from this sample produce the same CDR3. The gene calls are TRBV7-9 and TRBJ1-1; D remains ambiguous. Germline lookup yields CDR1 SEHNR and CDR2 FQNEAQ (reference sequence). With 1 base removed from V and 7 bases from J, the gap between germline ends came to 7 bases. This CDR3 is 12 amino acids long. The CDR3 coding sequence is TGTGCCAGCAGCTTAGGGGGTGATGAAGCTTTCTTT. It translates to CASSLGGDEAFF.

This chain links TRBV10-3 with TRBJ2-3; 10 bases line up with TRBD2. V shed 0 bases and J 4 bases; nucleotides not matched to a gene: 7. Germline CDR1 and CDR2: ENHRY and SYGVKD. The CDR3 has 17 residues. The CDR3 is CAISESQTSGLADTQYF. The CDR3 bases are TGTGCCATCAGTGAGTCTCAGACTAGCGGGTTGGCAGATACGCAGTATTTT.

The chain carries TRBV28 and TRBJ2-7; D unresolved. This CDR3 spans 12 amino acids. CDR1 and CDR2 (germline): MDHEN, SYDVKM. V lost 5 bases to trimming and J lost 3 bases, with 8 bases between them. The CDR3 region has the DNA TGTGCCAGCAGTCCGCCGGGCTACGAGCAGTACTTC. Translated: CASSPPGYEQYF.

This chain links TRBV9 with TRBJ2-2; D might be TRBD1 (6 bases). This CDR3 region has 13 residues. The V and J ends lost 4 bases and 6 bases respectively, with 10 bases between them. Germline values: CDR1 SGDLS, CDR2 YYNGEE. The CDR3 protein is CASSPTGSGELFF. CDR3 nucleotides: TGTGCCAGCAGCCCTACAGGGTCCGGGGAGCTGTTTTTT. Full variable domain (remainder filled in from reference TRBV9 and TRBJ2-2): DSGVTQTPKHLITATGQRVTLRCSPRSGDLSVYWYQQSLDQGLQFLIQYYNGEERAKGNILERFSAQQFPDLHSELNLSSLELGDSALYFCASSPTGSGELFFGEGSRLTVL.

This clone came up once. A clone one base away is much larger, so this may be a read error. DNA for the CDR3: TGTGCCAGCAGCTTAGGGGGGCCCCTCTACGAGCAGTACTTC. Its protein is CASSLGGPLYEQYF. The rearrangement uses TRBV7-3 and TRBJ2-7; D assignment may be TRBD1 or TRBD2 (6 bases each). The germline CDR1 and CDR2 sequences are SGHTA and FQGTGA. CDR3 size: 14 residues. V lost 2 bases to trimming and J lost 3 bases, with 11 bases between them.

Turning to this clone: The same CDR3 is also encoded by other DNA sequences in this sample. The CDR3: CASSLGGSSYNEQFF. CDR3 DNA: TGTGCCAGCAGCTTGGGCGGGTCCTCCTACAATGAGCAGTTCTTC. V and J are TRBV5-6 and TRBJ2-1, with D possibly being TRBD2 (5 bases). V was shortened by 0 bases and J by 0 bases, with 7 bases between the two germline ends. This CDR3 has 15 residues. CDR1 and CDR2 (germline): SGHDT, YYEEEE.

The chain employs TRBV21-1 and TRBJ2-7; the table's TRBD1 call for D was not verified on the DNA. TRBV21-1 is an annotated pseudogene. The CDR3 totals 18 residues. CDR3 coding DNA: TGTGCCAGCAGCCGACCGCCCCTTTTACAGGGTAGCTCCTACGAGCAGTACTTC. This gives the protein CASSRPPLLQGSSYEQYF.